One sample yielded the 5 T cell receptor beta chains listed below, sequenced in a study of T-cell reconstitution after alpha-beta-depleted transplantation in children. Researchers prepared the TCRbeta library using unique molecular identifiers, the study reports. Using its own MiXCR run on the PCR reads, TCRdb lists one record per CDR3 protein. The sample records 500,000 or so distinct CDR3 sequences, approximately 32% being singletons. The sample here was PBMCs from the stem cell graft donor, taken from the stem cell graft. These receptors were collected from a human donor who donated a stem cell graft to a child with aplastic anemia.

There are a few counts of this clonotype. V and J are TRBV7-2 and TRBJ1-5, with D perhaps TRBD1 (5 bases). Per germline, CDR1 SGHTA and CDR2 FQGNSA. V was cut by 0 bases and J by 3 bases, with 12 bases left in between. The CDR3 spans 16 residues. CDR3 coding DNA: TGTGCCAGCAGCTTAGCTGGGCGAGGGGCCAATCAGCCCCAGCATTTT. Translating it yields CASSLAGRGANQPQHF.

This clonotype occurred a few times. The chain combines TRBV7-2 with TRBJ1-1; the match to TRBD1 covers 9 bases. Germline V gene data show CDR1 as SGHTA and CDR2 as FQGNSA. With 5 bases clipped from V and 1 base from J, the junction kept 2 bases outside the gene matches. This CDR3 region has 14 residues. The CDR3 region is CASSQQGANTEAFF. CDR3 nucleotide sequence: TGTGCCAGCAGCCAACAGGGGGCGAACACTGAAGCTTTCTTT.

The count of this clonotype is one. V usage is TRBV11-1 and J usage is TRBJ2-3, with D perhaps matching TRBD1 (5 bases). Germline assignment: CDR1 SGHAT and CDR2 FQDESV (reference sequence). The CDR3 runs 17 residues. Trimming pared 0 bases from V and 6 bases from J, leaving 19 bases between. CDR3 nucleotides: TGTGCCAGCAGCTTAGCGCATCAGGGTTTTAGTTTGGATACGCAGTATTTT. Residues: CASSLAHQGFSLDTQYF.

This clonotype has more than one count but fewer than ten. The J gene is TRBJ1-5, the V gene TRBV27, with 7 bases aligning to TRBD1. There are 14 residues in the CDR3. V lost 4 bases and J lost 7; bases outside the gene matches: 7. Germline CDR1 is MNHEY and CDR2 is SMNVEV (reference sequence). Here the CDR3 reads CASSSRQGRQPQHF. The CDR3 nucleotides are TGTGCCAGCAGTTCCAGACAGGGTCGGCAGCCCCAGCATTTT.

The chain is built from TRBV9 and TRBJ2-5; 9 bases are a match to TRBD2. This CDR3 spans 14 amino acids. The junction had 1 base not matched to a gene; V was cut back by 2 bases and J by 2 bases. CDR1 and CDR2 from the germline V gene are SGDLS and YYNGEE. The CDR3 nucleotides are TGTGCCAGCAGCGTTAGCGGGGGACAAGAGACCCAGTACTTC. Protein: CASSVSGGQETQYF. Complete variable domain (other parts from reference TRBV9 and TRBJ2-5): DSGVTQTPKHLITATGQRVTLRCSPRSGDLSVYWYQQSLDQGLQFLIQYYNGEERAKGNILERFSAQQFPDLHSELNLSSLELGDSALYFCASSVSGGQETQYFGPGTRLLVL.